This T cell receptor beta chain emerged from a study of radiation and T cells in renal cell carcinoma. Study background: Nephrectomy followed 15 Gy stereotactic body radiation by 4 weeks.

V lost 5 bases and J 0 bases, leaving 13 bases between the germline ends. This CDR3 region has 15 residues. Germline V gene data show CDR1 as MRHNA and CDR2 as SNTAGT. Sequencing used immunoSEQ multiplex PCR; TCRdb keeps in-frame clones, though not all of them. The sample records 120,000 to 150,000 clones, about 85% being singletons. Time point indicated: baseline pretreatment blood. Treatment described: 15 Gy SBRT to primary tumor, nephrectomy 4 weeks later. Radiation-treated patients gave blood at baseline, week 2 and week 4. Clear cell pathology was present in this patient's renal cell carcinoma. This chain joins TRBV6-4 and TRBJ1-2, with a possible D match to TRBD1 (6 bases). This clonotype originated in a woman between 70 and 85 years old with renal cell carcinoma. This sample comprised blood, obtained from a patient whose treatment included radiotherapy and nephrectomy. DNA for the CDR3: TGTGCCAGCAGTCGGGACATTCTTACTAACTATGGCTACACCTTC. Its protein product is CASSRDILTNYGYTF.